The source of this TCR beta chain is a study of OX40 agonist ivuxolimab in advanced cancers. CDR1 is SNHLY, CDR2 FYNNEI, per germline. Trimming took 6 bases from V and 5 from J, leaving 16 bases between them. The CDR3 runs 14 residues. Data came from immunoSEQ multiplex PCR; TCRdb stores just in-frame clones and leaves some out. The sample records tens of thousands of clones, less than 90% being singletons. This receptor was taken from an adult with an advanced solid tumor such as melanoma, head and neck, liver or kidney cancer. This chain connects TRBV2 to TRBJ2-5, with D uncertain. The material was CD4+ or CD8+ T cells sorted from blood, obtained in a trial of the OX40 agonist ivuxolimab. CDR3 DNA: TGTGCCAGCAGGAAGATCCCAAATGCGGAGACCCAGTACTTC. Protein sequence: CASRKIPNAETQYF.